Presented here are 17 T cell receptor beta chains from one specimen sequenced in a study of blood T cell repertoires in COVID-19. Sequenced by immunoSEQ multiplex PCR; TCRdb stores in-frame clones only, minus some. The sample yields over 150,000 clones, around four fifths seen once. What was sequenced was peripheral blood. The receptors here all came from a woman in her 70s who had recovered from COVID-19.

This chain connects TRBV15 to TRBJ1-2; D perhaps matches TRBD1 (6 bases). The CDR3 totals 14 residues. Germline CDR1 and CDR2: LNHNV and YYDKDF (reference sequence). The V end was cut by 2 bases, the J end by 8 bases, with 15 bases between. CDR3 sequence: CATSRRQVDWGYTF. The CDR3 nucleotides read TGTGCCACCAGCAGACGACAGGTCGACTGGGGCTACACCTTC. Full variable domain (outside the CDR3, taken from reference TRBV15 and TRBJ1-2): DAMVIQNPRYQVTQFGKPVTLSCSQTLNHNVMYWYQQKSSQAPKLLFHYYDKDFNNEADTPDNFQSRRPNTSFCFLDIRSPGLGDTAMYLCATSRRQVDWGYTFGSGTRLTVV.

V usage is TRBV10-3 and J usage is TRBJ2-2; D ambiguous. V was cut by 8 bases and J by 4 bases, with 14 bases left in between. CDR1 and CDR2 (germline): ENHRY, SYGVKD. The CDR3 has 14 amino acids. DNA of the CDR3: TGTGCCATCTGCAGGTCCCTCAGCACCGGGGAGCTGTTTTTT. This codes for CAICRSLSTGELFF.

The rearrangement links TRBV9 to TRBJ2-3; TRBD2 might be the D (6 bases). CDR3 size: 19 residues. Germline CDR1 is SGDLS and CDR2 is YYNGEE. The ends were cut back, 2 bases at V and 6 bases at J, with 28 bases in the middle. The CDR3 DNA reads TGTGCCAGCAGCGTTCGGAGGGGTCGCGGAGGCTCGCGTCGGGATACGCAGTATTTT. Translated, it gives CASSVRRGRGGSRRDTQYF. Full variable domain (remainder filled in from reference TRBV9 and TRBJ2-3): DSGVTQTPKHLITATGQRVTLRCSPRSGDLSVYWYQQSLDQGLQFLIQYYNGEERAKGNILERFSAQQFPDLHSELNLSSLELGDSALYFCASSVRRGRGGSRRDTQYFGPGTRLTVL.

The genes are TRBV28 and TRBJ2-6; TRBD2 might be the D (6 bases). Looked up from germline, CDR1 is MDHEN and CDR2 is SYDVKM. Between the trimmed V and J ends, which lost 4 bases and 0 bases, there was a span of 10 bases. The CDR3 spans 16 residues. The CDR3 DNA is TGTGCCAGCAGTTCTAGCGCCCGCTCTGGGGCCAACGTCCTGACTTTC. This encodes CASSSSARSGANVLTF.

The genes are TRBV5-1 and TRBJ2-1; TRBD1 might be the D (5 bases). The CDR3 length is 15 residues. Per germline, CDR1 SGHRS and CDR2 YFSETQ. V was clipped by 0 bases and J by 5 bases, with 12 bases between them. This chain's CDR3 is CASSLAGPDDNEQFF. CDR3 bases: TGCGCCAGCAGCTTGGCAGGGCCGGATGACAATGAGCAGTTCTTC.

This clone occurred once. The chain employs TRBV9 and TRBJ1-1; D not certain. V shed 0 bases and J shed 6 bases, with 12 bases lying between them. This CDR3 has 14 amino acids. The germline V gene has CDR1 SGDLS and CDR2 YYNGEE. DNA of the CDR3: TGTGCCAGCAGCGTAGGAGGGTTGGCGGCTGAAGCTTTCTTT. Its translation: CASSVGGLAAEAFF. Looking up the rest from reference TRBV9 and TRBJ1-1 gives the full variable domain: DSGVTQTPKHLITATGQRVTLRCSPRSGDLSVYWYQQSLDQGLQFLIQYYNGEERAKGNILERFSAQQFPDLHSELNLSSLELGDSALYFCASSVGGLAAEAFFGQGTRLTVV.

In DNA, the CDR3 is TGCAGCGTTGATGACGGGACAGGGGTTTATGGCTACACCTTC. This translates into CSVDDGTGVYGYTF. This chain joins TRBV29-1 and TRBJ1-2; 10 bases agree with TRBD1. Looked up from germline, CDR1 is SQVTM and CDR2 is ANQGSEA. The V gene end was trimmed by 3 bases and the J gene end by 5 bases; junction bases not matched to a gene: 6. The CDR3 has 14 residues.

This clone was seen more than once but under ten times. This chain uses TRBV5-1 with TRBJ2-7; TRBD2 aligns across 9 bases. Germline V gene data show CDR1 as SGHRS and CDR2 as YFSETQ. Losses at the gene ends were 4 bases for V and 3 bases for J; bases not matched to a gene: 14. This CDR3 contains 17 residues. CDR3 sequence (DNA): TGCGCCAGCAGCCCCCTAGGGGGAGCGGGGGGATACTACGAGCAGTACTTC. It codes for CASSPLGGAGGYYEQYF.

J is TRBJ1-2 and V is TRBV12-5, with a tentative D call TRBD1 (5 bases). CDR1 is LGHNT and CDR2 is FRNRAP in the germline V gene. Trimming took 6 bases from V and 6 from J, leaving 14 bases between them. The CDR3 has 13 residues. CDR3 sequence reads: CASGPDSGHGYTF. In DNA form, the CDR3 reads TGTGCTAGTGGCCCAGACAGTGGCCATGGCTACACCTTC.

The gene calls are TRBV19 and TRBJ1-1; perhaps TRBD1 as D (5 bases). CDR3 size: 15 residues. The V gene's germline CDR1 is LNHDA and CDR2 SQIVND (reference sequence). V dropped 7 bases and J dropped 5 bases, with 20 bases sitting between them. CDR3 sequence (DNA): TGTGCCAGTACCCAAGTCAGCAGGGAGGGGACTGAAGCTTTCTTT. Translation gives CASTQVSREGTEAFF.

V and J are TRBV7-3 and TRBJ1-1, with no clear D. Trimming removed 0 bases at V and 6 bases at J, with 8 bases between. CDR1 is SGHTA and CDR2 is FQGTGA in the germline V gene. CDR3 length equals 13 residues. In DNA, the CDR3 is TGTGCCAGCAGCTTAACGTGGTCGGCTGAAGCTTTCTTT. It yields the protein CASSLTWSAEAFF.

CDR3 amino acids: CASSRQGDSGANVLTF. The CDR3 DNA follows: TGTGCCAGTAGTAGGCAGGGCGACTCTGGGGCCAACGTCCTGACTTTC. The V call is TRBV19, the J call TRBJ2-6; perhaps TRBD1 as D (5 bases). V lost 4 bases and J lost 0, with 10 bases in between. The germline gives CDR1 LNHDA, CDR2 SQIVND (reference sequence). This CDR3 is 16 amino acids long.

This chain uses TRBV5-1 with TRBJ2-3; 15 bases line up with TRBD2. V was pared by 4 bases and J by 6 bases, with 6 bases of the junction left unmatched. The germline gives CDR1 SGHRS, CDR2 YFSETQ. The CDR3 is 16 residues long. The CDR3 bases are TGCGCCAGCAGCGATTGGACTAGCGGGAGGGGGGATACGCAGTATTTT. This sequence encodes CASSDWTSGRGDTQYF.

The chain has TRBV11-2 and TRBJ2-1; 7 bases are shared with TRBD2. This CDR3 comprises 16 residues. J gave up 5 bases and V 7 bases, and 14 bases lay outside the gene matches. Germline V gene data show CDR1 as SGHAT and CDR2 as FQNNGV. This CDR3 reads CASTPPGAGTNNEQFF. CDR3 nucleotide sequence: TGTGCCAGCACCCCCCCCGGGGCGGGGACTAACAATGAGCAGTTCTTC.

The chain is built from TRBV7-2 and TRBJ1-3; D is undetermined. This CDR3 contains 14 residues. V was shortened by 5 bases and J by 0 bases, with 8 bases between the two germline ends. The germline gives CDR1 SGHTA, CDR2 FQGNSA. The CDR3 coding sequence is TGTGCCAGCAGCGCGAGCCTCTCTGGAAACACCATATATTTT. It yields the protein CASSASLSGNTIYF.

The chain uses TRBV28 and TRBJ1-5, with 9 bases aligning to TRBD1. Losses at the gene ends were 5 bases for V and 7 bases for J; bases not matched to a gene: 12. Germline V gives CDR1 MDHEN, CDR2 SYDVKM. The CDR3 has 16 residues. Here the CDR3 DNA reads TGTGCCAGCAGTCCGGGAAACAGGGGGCTCGGGCAGCCCCAGCATTTT. Amino acids: CASSPGNRGLGQPQHF.

The chain employs TRBV11-2 and TRBJ2-1, with 7 bases that match TRBD2. This CDR3 contains 16 residues. With 4 bases clipped from V and 7 bases from J, the junction kept 13 bases outside the gene matches. The germline CDR1 and CDR2 sequences are SGHAT and FQNNGV. CDR3 region: CASSSPTSLPTNEQFF. CDR3 nucleotide sequence: TGTGCCAGCAGCTCCCCGACTAGCCTACCCACAAATGAGCAGTTCTTC.